The clone carrying this TCR beta chain was picked up many times. This sample is part of a study of T cell repertoires in cytomegalovirus infection. Study in general: Both CMV infection and a matching HLA type were indicated by public TCR beta signatures.

MiXCR, run by TCRdb on the reads, gives a single entry per CDR3 protein. The sample comprises more than 200,000 distinct CDR3 sequences, approximately 10% of which are singletons, and about 16% rests with the top ten. V was pared by 0 bases and J by 7 bases, with 15 bases between. This CDR3 contains 15 residues. Germline V gene sequence: CDR1 MNHNY, CDR2 SVGAGI (reference sequence). This clonotype originated in a human donor in good health (CMV status not recorded). Some clones in this sample may be carry-over from other donors' samples. The chain joins TRBV6-6 to TRBJ2-5; a possible D gene is TRBD1 (6 bases). Sequencing was performed on PBMCs. The CDR3 protein is CASSYSGATRGTQYF. The CDR3 nucleotides read TGTGCCAGCAGTTACTCGGGGGCCACGAGGGGGACCCAGTACTTC.